This T cell receptor beta chain comes out of a study of T cells in Graves' hyperthyroidism and ophthalmopathy. The CDR3 runs 14 residues. V shed 6 bases and J shed 3 bases, with 18 bases lying between them. Germline CDR1 DFQATT, CDR2 SNEGSKA (reference sequence). Amplification of TCR beta CDR3 regions was performed using RNA transcripts as template. HTBI primers were employed in a first-round RT-PCR of the TCR CDR3. TCRdb used MiXCR to reprocess the multiplex PCR reads, holding one entry per CDR3 protein. The sample shows hundreds of thousands of distinct CDR3 sequences, around 20% of them seen only once. This clonotype has at least ten counts. What it recognizes is unknown. Findings and caveats of the study: With a median lead of around 6.7 months before onset, the model predicted ophthalmopathy.

This receptor was identified in a man aged 25-40 years with Graves' ophthalmopathy. The sample comprised blood. V usage is TRBV20-1 and J usage is TRBJ2-7; no clear D gene. The CDR3 sequence: CSANRAQRFYEQYF. The CDR3 bases are TGCAGTGCCAACAGAGCGCAACGGTTCTACGAGCAGTACTTC.